Listed here are 17 T cell receptor beta chains from one sample, sequenced in a study of Ad26.COV2.S vaccination and SARS-CoV-2 variants. Stated treatment: 19 received Ad26.COV2.S at low or high dose, single or two shots; 5 received placebo; per-sample allocation not given. Day 63 after the first injection of vaccine or placebo was the sampling time. TCRdb's copy holds only in-frame clones and misses some; the assay was immunoSEQ multiplex PCR. Among roughly 300,000 clones listed, approximately 86% were seen once. The specimen was peripheral blood, collected in a trial of Ad26.COV2.S vaccine versus placebo. These receptors were collected from a person aged 18-65 years who received the Ad26.COV2.S COVID-19 vaccine or a placebo.

This clone was observed once. The chain links TRBV11-3 to TRBJ2-5; D unclear. This CDR3 comprises 11 residues. The germline V gene has CDR1 SGHNT and CDR2 YENEEA. The V and J ends lost 5 bases and 4 bases respectively, with 5 bases between them. DNA of the CDR3: TGTGCCAGCAGCCCCTTAGAGACCCAGTACTTC. Protein product: CASSPLETQYF.

The chain employs TRBV11-2 and TRBJ2-7; perhaps TRBD1 as D (5 bases). Germline CDR1 is SGHAT and CDR2 is FQNNGV. V was clipped by 7 bases and J by 0 bases, with 13 bases between them. The CDR3 sequence is 14 residues long. CDR3 in DNA: TGTGCCAGCATTAAGGGGTCACCCTCCTACGAGCAGTACTTC. Translation gives CASIKGSPSYEQYF. Complete variable domain (other parts from reference TRBV11-2 and TRBJ2-7): EAGVAQSPRYKIIEKRQSVAFWCNPISGHATLYWYQQILGQGPKLLIQFQNNGVVDDSQLPKDRFSAERLKGVDSTLKIQPAKLEDSAVYLCASIKGSPSYEQYFGPGTRLTVT.

J is TRBJ1-1 and V is TRBV19; 11 nucleotides agree with TRBD1. Germline CDR1 reads LNHDA; CDR2 reads SQIVND (reference sequence). J lost 9 bases, V lost 7 bases, and 13 bases had no gene match. The CDR3 sequence is 15 residues long. CDR3 bases: TGTGCCAGTACCACCAATCCCGGGACAGGGGGGCAAGCTTTCTTT. Its translation is CASTTNPGTGGQAFF. The variable domain in full, completed from reference TRBV19 and TRBJ1-1, reads DGGITQSPKYLFRKEGQNVTLSCEQNLNHDAMYWYRQDPGQGLRLIYYSQIVNDFQKGDIAEGYSVSREKKESFPLTVTSAQKNPTAFYLCASTTNPGTGGQAFFGQGTRLTVV.

The chain combines TRBV18 with TRBJ1-4, with D possibly matching TRBD1 (5 bases). Germline CDR1 is KGHSH and CDR2 is LQKENI. The CDR3 sequence is 13 residues long. V lost 1 base, J lost 10 bases, and 10 bases lay in between. Written as DNA, the CDR3 is TGTGCCAGCTCACCACAGGACAACGGAAAACTGTTTTTT. Residues: CASSPQDNGKLFF.

The V and J genes are TRBV14 and TRBJ2-1; no reliable D call. Trimming removed 3 bases at V and 8 bases at J, with 11 bases between. Germline CDR1 is SGHDN and CDR2 is FVKESK. The CDR3 is 13 residues long. The CDR3 is CASSQAPLDEQFF. The CDR3 DNA reads as TGTGCCAGCAGCCAGGCCCCCTTGGATGAGCAGTTCTTC.

The chain employs TRBV19 and TRBJ1-1; no reliable D call. Trimming cost V 10 bases and J 1 base, with 13 bases left between them. The CDR3 runs to 13 residues. In germline, CDR1 is LNHDA, CDR2 SQIVND (reference sequence). The CDR3: CATVQPGNTEAFF. In nucleotides, the CDR3 is TGTGCCACCGTACAGCCGGGGAACACTGAAGCTTTCTTT.

The chain links TRBV18 to TRBJ2-1; TRBD2 matches at 10 bases. Losses at the gene ends were 2 bases for V and 0 bases for J; bases not matched to a gene: 10. The germline V gene has CDR1 KGHSH and CDR2 LQKENI. The CDR3 contains 19 residues. The CDR3 DNA follows: TGTGCCAGCTCACCAAGAAAAGCGGGAGGGTTAAGCTCCTACAATGAGCAGTTCTTC. This gives the protein CASSPRKAGGLSSYNEQFF.

The rearrangement uses TRBV5-6 and TRBJ2-1, with 9 positions matching TRBD1. In germline, CDR1 is SGHDT, CDR2 YYEEEE. The CDR3 length is 15 residues. V shed 5 bases and J 6 bases; nucleotides not matched to a gene: 9. In nucleotides, the CDR3 is TGTGCCAGCAGGGTAGGGGGACAGGGATCCAATGAGCAGTTCTTC. As protein: CASRVGGQGSNEQFF.

V and J are TRBV9 and TRBJ2-2; D possibly uses TRBD1 or TRBD2 (6 bases each). This CDR3 has 16 residues. Trimming stripped 0 bases from V and 6 bases from J, with 15 bases between. Germline V gene lookup returns CDR1 SGDLS and CDR2 YYNGEE. The CDR3 spells CASSVVSGASPGELFF. CDR3 DNA: TGTGCCAGCAGCGTAGTTTCGGGGGCCTCTCCCGGGGAGCTGTTTTTT.

The chain has TRBV5-1 and TRBJ1-1, with a tentative D call TRBD1 (5 bases). The germline CDR1 and CDR2 sequences are SGHRS and YFSETQ. The CDR3 has 12 residues. V lost 2 bases and J 11 bases, leaving 13 bases between the germline ends. CDR3 sequence: CASSFTGAAAFF. The CDR3 nucleotides are TGCGCCAGCAGCTTCACCGGGGCCGCGGCTTTCTTT. Supplemented by reference TRBV5-1 and TRBJ1-1, the full variable domain reads KAGVTQTPRYLIKTRGQQVTLSCSPISGHRSVSWYQQTPGQGLQFLFEYFSETQRNKGNFPGRFSGRQFSNSRSEMNVSTLELGDSALYLCASSFTGAAAFFGQGTRLTVV.

This clone has more than one count but fewer than ten. This chain uses TRBV19 with TRBJ1-2, with a possible D match to TRBD1 (5 bases). CDR1 and CDR2 from the germline V gene are LNHDA and SQIVND (reference sequence). The CDR3 spans 15 residues. V gave up 2 bases and J gave up 7 bases, with 17 bases separating them. The CDR3 DNA sequence: TGTGCCAGTAGTATAAAACATTCGGGGGATCCTGGCTACACCTTC. This gives the protein CASSIKHSGDPGYTF.

In this sample, this clone turned up once. J is TRBJ1-3 and V is TRBV7-9; tentative D call: TRBD1 (5 bases). V was pared by 5 bases and J by 0 bases, with 17 bases between. The CDR3 runs 17 residues. Per the germline V gene, CDR1 is SEHNR and CDR2 is FQNEAQ (reference sequence). For the CDR3, the DNA is TGTGCCAGCAGCCCGAAGGCACAGGACCCCTCTGGAAACACCATATATTTT. Translation gives CASSPKAQDPSGNTIYF.

This sequence joins TRBV3-1 (or the pseudogene TRBV3-2) and TRBJ2-1; 9 positions agree with TRBD2. V was clipped by 0 bases and J by 8 bases; unmatched bases: 5. Germline values: CDR1 LGHDT, CDR2 YNNKEL (reference sequence). The length of the CDR3 is 15 residues. DNA for the CDR3: TGTGCCAGCAGCCAAGATCCGCGGGAGGGTTATGAGCAGTTCTTC. Translating gives CASSQDPREGYEQFF.

J is TRBJ1-1 and V is TRBV19; D might be TRBD1 (6 bases). The germline V and J ends were trimmed by 7 bases and 5 bases, with 14 bases remaining between them. Germline-derived CDR1 and CDR2 are LNHDA and SQIVND (reference sequence). This CDR3 spans 13 amino acids. The CDR3 spells CASIRGGGTEAFF. The CDR3 region has the DNA TGTGCCAGTATTAGGGGGGGAGGAACTGAAGCTTTCTTT.

The CDR3 nucleotides are TGCGCCAGCAGGCCCGGGACGCAAGAGACCCAGTACTTC. Residues: CASRPGTQETQYF. The J gene is TRBJ2-5, the V gene TRBV5-1; D could derive from TRBD1 or TRBD2 (5 bases each). V dropped 5 bases and J dropped 2 bases, with 10 bases sitting between them. CDR1 is SGHRS, CDR2 YFSETQ, per germline. The CDR3 length is 13 residues.

The rearrangement uses TRBV3-1 (or the pseudogene TRBV3-2) and TRBJ2-1; perhaps TRBD1 as D (6 bases). Germline V CDR1 and CDR2: LGHDT, YNNKEL (reference sequence). This CDR3 has 13 amino acids. Deletions cut 10 bases from V and 0 bases from J, with 10 bases between. CDR3 region: CATGAISYNEQFF. The CDR3 coding sequence is TGTGCCACAGGGGCCATCTCCTACAATGAGCAGTTCTTC.

The rearrangement uses TRBV6-2 or TRBV6-3 and TRBJ1-2; no firm D call. Looked up from germline, CDR1 is MNHEY and CDR2 is SVGEGT. With 0 bases removed from V and 3 bases from J, the gap between germline ends came to 8 bases. The length of the CDR3 is 14 residues. CDR3 region: CASSYSRADYGYTF. The CDR3 coding sequence is TGTGCCAGCAGTTACTCGAGGGCAGACTATGGCTACACCTTC.